The entry that follows covers one TCR beta chain sequence. Reverse transcription of all isolated RNA meant that expressed TCRB transcripts were sequenced. The method was immunoSEQ multiplex PCR; TCRdb's version includes in-frame clones alone and lacks a portion of them. The table lists about 260,000 clones, roughly 70% of them singletons. The source of the sample is a study of beta chain features in type 1 diabetes. V was clipped by 8 bases and J by 1 base; unmatched bases: 2. The germline V gene has CDR1 SGHAT and CDR2 FQNNGV. The CDR3 covers 12 residues. In total, each donor contributed a single heparinised blood draw that averaged roughly 110 mL.

The source material was naive CD4+ T cells from blood. The V and J genes are TRBV11-2 and TRBJ2-7; 7 bases fit TRBD2. The receptor was derived from a man younger than 45 in good health. The CDR3 is CASAGGSYEQYF. The DNA for the CDR3 is TGTGCCAGCGCCGGGGGGTCCTACGAGCAGTACTTC.